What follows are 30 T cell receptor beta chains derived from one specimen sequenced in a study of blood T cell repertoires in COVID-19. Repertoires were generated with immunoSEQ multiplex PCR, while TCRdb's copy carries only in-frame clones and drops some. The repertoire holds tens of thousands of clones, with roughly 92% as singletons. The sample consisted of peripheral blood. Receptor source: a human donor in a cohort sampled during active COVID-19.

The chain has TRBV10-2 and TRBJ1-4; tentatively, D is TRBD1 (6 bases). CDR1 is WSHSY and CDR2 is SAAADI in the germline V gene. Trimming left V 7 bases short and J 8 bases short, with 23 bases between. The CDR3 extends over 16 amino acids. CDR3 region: CASTGTRSFEREKLFF. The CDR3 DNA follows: TGCGCCAGCACCGGGACAAGAAGCTTCGAGCGGGAAAAACTGTTTTTT.

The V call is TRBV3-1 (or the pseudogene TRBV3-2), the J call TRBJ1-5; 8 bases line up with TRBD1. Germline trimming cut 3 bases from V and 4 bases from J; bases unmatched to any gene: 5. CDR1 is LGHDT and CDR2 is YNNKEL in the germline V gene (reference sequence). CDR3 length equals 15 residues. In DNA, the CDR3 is TGTGCCAGCAGCCAGGCGACAGGGGCAAATCAGCCCCAGCATTTT. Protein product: CASSQATGANQPQHF.

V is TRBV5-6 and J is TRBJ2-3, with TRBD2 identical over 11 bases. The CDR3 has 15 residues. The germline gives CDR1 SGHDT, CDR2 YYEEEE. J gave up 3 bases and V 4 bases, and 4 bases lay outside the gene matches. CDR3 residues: CASSVAGGKTDTQYF. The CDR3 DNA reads TGTGCCAGCAGCGTAGCGGGAGGGAAGACAGATACGCAGTATTTT.

CDR3 sequence reads: CASIDRDTEAFF. For the CDR3, the DNA is TGTGCCAGCATCGACAGGGACACTGAAGCTTTCTTT. This rearrangement joins TRBV6-6 to TRBJ1-1; 7 bases fit TRBD1. The junction had 2 bases not matched to a gene; V was cut back by 7 bases and J by 3 bases. The CDR3 runs 12 residues. Germline V gives CDR1 MNHNY, CDR2 SVGAGI (reference sequence).

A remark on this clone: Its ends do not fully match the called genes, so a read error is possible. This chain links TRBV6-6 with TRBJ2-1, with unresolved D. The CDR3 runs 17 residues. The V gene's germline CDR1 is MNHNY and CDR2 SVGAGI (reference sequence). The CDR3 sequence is CANSRRLALSSYNEQFF. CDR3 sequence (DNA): TGTGCCAACAGTCGCCGCCTCGCTCTTAGCTCCTACAATGAGCAGTTCTTC.

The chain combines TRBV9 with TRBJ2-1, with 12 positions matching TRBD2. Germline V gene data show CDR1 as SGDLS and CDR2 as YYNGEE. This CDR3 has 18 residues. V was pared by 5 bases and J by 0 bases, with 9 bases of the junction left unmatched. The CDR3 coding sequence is TGTGCCAGCAGTACACTAGCGGGGGGCGGGAGCTCCTACAATGAGCAGTTCTTC. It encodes CASSTLAGGGSSYNEQFF.

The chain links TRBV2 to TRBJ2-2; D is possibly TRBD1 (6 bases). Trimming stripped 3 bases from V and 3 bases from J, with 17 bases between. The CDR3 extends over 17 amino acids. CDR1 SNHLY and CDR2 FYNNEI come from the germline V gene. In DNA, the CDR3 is TGTGCCAGCAGTGAGTCGCCCGGGACACTATACACCGGGGAGCTGTTTTTT. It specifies CASSESPGTLYTGELFF.

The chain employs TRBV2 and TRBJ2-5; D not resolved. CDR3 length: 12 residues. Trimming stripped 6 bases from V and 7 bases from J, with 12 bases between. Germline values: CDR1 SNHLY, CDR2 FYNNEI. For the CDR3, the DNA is TGTGCCAGCAGCCTAAGCTATGGGACCCAGTACTTC. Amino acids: CASSLSYGTQYF. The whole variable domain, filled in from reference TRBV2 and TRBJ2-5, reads EPEVTQTPSHQVTQMGQEVILRCVPISNHLYFYWYRQILGQKVEFLVSFYNNEISEKSEIFDDQFSVERPDGSNFTLKIRSTKLEDSAMYFCASSLSYGTQYFGPGTRLLVL.

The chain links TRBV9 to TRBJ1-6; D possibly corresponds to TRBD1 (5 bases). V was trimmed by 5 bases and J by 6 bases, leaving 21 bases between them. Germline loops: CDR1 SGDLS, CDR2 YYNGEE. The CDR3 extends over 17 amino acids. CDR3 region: CASRGGVPGSSNSPLHF. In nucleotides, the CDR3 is TGTGCCAGCAGGGGTGGAGTACCAGGGTCTTCTAATTCACCCCTCCACTTT.

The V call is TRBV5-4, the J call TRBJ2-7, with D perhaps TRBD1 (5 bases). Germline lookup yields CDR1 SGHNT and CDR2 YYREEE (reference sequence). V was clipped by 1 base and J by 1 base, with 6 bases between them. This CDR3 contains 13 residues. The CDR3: CASSLQGSYEQYF. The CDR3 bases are TGTGCCAGCAGCTTGCAGGGATCCTACGAGCAGTACTTC.

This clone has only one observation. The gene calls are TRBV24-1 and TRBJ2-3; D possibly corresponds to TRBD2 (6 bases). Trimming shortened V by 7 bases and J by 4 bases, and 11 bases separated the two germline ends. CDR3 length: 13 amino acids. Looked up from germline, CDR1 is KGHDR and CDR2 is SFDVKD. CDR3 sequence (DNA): TGTGCCACCAGCGATCCGGGGGCAGATACGCAGTATTTT. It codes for CATSDPGADTQYF.

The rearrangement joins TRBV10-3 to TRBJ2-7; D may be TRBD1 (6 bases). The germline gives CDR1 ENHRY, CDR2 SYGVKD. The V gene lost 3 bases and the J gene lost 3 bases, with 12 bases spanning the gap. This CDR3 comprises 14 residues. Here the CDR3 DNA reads TGTGCCATCAGTGAAGGGGGAAACGGCTACGAGCAGTACTTC. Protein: CAISEGGNGYEQYF.

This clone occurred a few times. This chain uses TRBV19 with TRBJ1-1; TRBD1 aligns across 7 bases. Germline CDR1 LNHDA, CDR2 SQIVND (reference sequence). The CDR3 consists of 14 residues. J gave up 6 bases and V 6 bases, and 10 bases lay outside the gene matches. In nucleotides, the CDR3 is TGTGCCAGTAGCACACGGGACAGAGTGTCTGAAGCTTTCTTT. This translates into CASSTRDRVSEAFF.

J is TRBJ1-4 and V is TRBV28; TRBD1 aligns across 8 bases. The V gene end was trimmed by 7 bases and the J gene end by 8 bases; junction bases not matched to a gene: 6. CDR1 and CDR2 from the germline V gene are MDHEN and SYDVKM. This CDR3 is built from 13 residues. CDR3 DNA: TGTGCCAGCACCAAGACAGGGGTGGAAAAACTGTTTTTT. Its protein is CASTKTGVEKLFF. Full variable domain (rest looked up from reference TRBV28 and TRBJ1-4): DVKVTQSSRYLVKRTGEKVFLECVQDMDHENMFWYRQDPGLGLRLIYFSYDVKMKEKGDIPEGYSVSREKKERFSLILESASTNQTSMYLCASTKTGVEKLFFGSGTQLSVL.

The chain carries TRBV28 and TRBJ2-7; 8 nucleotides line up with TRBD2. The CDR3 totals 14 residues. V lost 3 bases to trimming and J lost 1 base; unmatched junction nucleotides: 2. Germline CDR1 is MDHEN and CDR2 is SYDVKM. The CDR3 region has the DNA TGTGCCAGCAGTTTGGCGGGGGGTTCCTACGAGCAGTACTTC. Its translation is CASSLAGGSYEQYF.

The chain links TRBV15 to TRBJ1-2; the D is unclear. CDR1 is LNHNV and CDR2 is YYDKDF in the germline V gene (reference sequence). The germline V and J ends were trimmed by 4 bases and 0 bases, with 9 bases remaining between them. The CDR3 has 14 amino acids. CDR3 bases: TGTGCCACCAGCACTGGCAGTCCTAACTATGGCTACACCTTC. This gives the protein CATSTGSPNYGYTF. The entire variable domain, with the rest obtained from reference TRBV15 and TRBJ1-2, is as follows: DAMVIQNPRYQVTQFGKPVTLSCSQTLNHNVMYWYQQKSSQAPKLLFHYYDKDFNNEADTPDNFQSRRPNTSFCFLDIRSPGLGDTAMYLCATSTGSPNYGYTFGSGTRLTVV.

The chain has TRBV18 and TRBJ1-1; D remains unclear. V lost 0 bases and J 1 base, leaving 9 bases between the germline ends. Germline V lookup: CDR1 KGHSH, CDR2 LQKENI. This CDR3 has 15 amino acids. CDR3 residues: CASSPPGVRNTEAFF. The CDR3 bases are TGTGCCAGCTCACCACCGGGAGTTCGGAACACTGAAGCTTTCTTT.

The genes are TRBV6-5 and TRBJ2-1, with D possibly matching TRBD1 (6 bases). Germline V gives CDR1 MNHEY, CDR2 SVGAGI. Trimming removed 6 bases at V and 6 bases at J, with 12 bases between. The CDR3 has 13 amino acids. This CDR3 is CASRLGQFNEQFF. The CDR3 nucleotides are TGTGCCAGCAGACTTGGACAGTTCAATGAGCAGTTCTTC.

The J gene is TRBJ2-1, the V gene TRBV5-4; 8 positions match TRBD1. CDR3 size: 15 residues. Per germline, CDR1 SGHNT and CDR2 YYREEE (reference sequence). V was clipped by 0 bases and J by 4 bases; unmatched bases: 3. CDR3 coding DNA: TGTGCCAGCAGCTTGGACAGGGGGATTTACAATGAGCAGTTCTTC. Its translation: CASSLDRGIYNEQFF. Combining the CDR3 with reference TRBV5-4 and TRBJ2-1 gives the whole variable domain ETGVTQSPTHLIKTRGQQVTLRCSSQSGHNTVSWYQQALGQGPQFIFQYYREEENGRGNFPPRFSGLQFPNYSSELNVNALELDDSALYLCASSLDRGIYNEQFFGPGTRLTVL.

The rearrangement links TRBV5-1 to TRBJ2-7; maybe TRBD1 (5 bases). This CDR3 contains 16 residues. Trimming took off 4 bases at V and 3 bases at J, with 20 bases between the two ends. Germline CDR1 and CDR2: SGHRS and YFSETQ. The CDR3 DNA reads TGCGCCAGCAGCCCCGTTACAGGTGGCGGCTTCTACGAGCAGTACTTC. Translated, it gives CASSPVTGGGFYEQYF.

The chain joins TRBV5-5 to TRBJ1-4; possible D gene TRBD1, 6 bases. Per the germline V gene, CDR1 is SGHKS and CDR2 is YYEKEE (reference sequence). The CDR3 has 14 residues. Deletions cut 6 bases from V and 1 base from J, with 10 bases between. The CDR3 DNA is TGTGCCAGCAACTTACAGGGAACTAATGAAAAACTGTTTTTT. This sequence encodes CASNLQGTNEKLFF.

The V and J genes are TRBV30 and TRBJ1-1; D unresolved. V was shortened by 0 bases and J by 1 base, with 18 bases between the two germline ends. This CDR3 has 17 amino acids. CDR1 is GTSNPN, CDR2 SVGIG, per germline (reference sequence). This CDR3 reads CAWSVVIPRQRNTEAFF. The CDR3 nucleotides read TGTGCCTGGAGTGTAGTTATTCCGAGGCAGAGGAACACTGAAGCTTTCTTT.

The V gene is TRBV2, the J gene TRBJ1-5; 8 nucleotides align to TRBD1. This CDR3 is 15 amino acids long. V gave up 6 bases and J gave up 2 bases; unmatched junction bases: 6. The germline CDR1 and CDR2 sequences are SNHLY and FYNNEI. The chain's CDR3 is CASRLDRGGNQPQHF. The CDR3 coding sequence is TGTGCCAGCAGGCTCGACAGGGGAGGCAATCAGCCCCAGCATTTT.

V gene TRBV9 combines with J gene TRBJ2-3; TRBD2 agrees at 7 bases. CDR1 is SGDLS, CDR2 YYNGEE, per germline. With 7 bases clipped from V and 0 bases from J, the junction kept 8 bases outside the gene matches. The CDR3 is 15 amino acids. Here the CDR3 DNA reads TGTGCCAGCCGATTTGGTAGCGGGAGCACAGATACGCAGTATTTT. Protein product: CASRFGSGSTDTQYF.

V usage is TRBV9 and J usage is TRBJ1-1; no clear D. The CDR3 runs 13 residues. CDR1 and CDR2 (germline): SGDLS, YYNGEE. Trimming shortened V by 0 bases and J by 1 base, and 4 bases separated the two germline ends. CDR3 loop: CASSVAWNTEAFF. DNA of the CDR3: TGTGCCAGCAGCGTAGCGTGGAACACTGAAGCTTTCTTT.

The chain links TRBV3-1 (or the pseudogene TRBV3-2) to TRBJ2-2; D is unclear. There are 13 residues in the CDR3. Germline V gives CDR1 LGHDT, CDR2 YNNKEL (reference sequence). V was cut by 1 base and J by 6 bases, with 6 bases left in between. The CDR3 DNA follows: TGTGCCAGCAGCCAAGCCCCCTCCGGGGAGCTGTTTTTT. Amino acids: CASSQAPSGELFF.

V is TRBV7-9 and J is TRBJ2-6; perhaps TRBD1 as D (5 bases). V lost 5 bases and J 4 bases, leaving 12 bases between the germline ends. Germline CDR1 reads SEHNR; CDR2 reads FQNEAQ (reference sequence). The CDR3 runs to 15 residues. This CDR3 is CASSGTGTGANVLTF. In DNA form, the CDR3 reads TGTGCCAGCAGCGGAACAGGCACCGGGGCCAACGTCCTGACTTTC. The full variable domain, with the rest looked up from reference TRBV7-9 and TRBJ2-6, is DTGVSQNPRHKITKRGQNVTFRCDPISEHNRLYWYRQTLGQGPEFLTYFQNEAQLEKSRLLSDRFSAERPKGSFSTLEIQRTEQGDSAMYLCASSGTGTGANVLTFGAGSRLTVL.

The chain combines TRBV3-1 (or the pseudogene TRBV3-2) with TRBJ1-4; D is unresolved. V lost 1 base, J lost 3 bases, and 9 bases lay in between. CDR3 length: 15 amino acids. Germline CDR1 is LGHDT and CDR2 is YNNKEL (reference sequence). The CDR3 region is CASSQARGPNEKLFF. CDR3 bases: TGTGCCAGCAGCCAAGCACGTGGCCCTAATGAAAAACTGTTTTTT.

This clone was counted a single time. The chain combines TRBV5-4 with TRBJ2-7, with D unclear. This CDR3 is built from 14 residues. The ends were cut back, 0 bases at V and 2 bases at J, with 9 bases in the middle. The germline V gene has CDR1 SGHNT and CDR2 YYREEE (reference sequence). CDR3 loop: CASSLGLRAYEQYF. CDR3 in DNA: TGTGCCAGCAGCTTGGGGTTAAGAGCCTACGAGCAGTACTTC.

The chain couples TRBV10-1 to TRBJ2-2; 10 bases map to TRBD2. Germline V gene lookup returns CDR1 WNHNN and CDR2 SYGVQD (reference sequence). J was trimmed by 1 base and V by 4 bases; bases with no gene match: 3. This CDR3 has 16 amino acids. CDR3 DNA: TGCGCCAGCAGTGTTAGCGGGGGGCTGAACACCGGGGAGCTGTTTTTT. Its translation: CASSVSGGLNTGELFF.